The present T cell receptor beta chain was sequenced within a study of cytomegalovirus exposure and HLA in healthy donors. Overall study context: A prior study identified 90 million to 120 million unique TCR beta sequences from about 200 million T cells. From HLA-typed donors, an early data release held 70 million to 95 million unique TCRs. Points from the study as a whole: A later analysis found most CMV-associated TCR beta chains apparently HLA-restricted. Sequence variants that were highly shared formed a cluster that was likely a sequencing artifact.

The PCR ran on 60 Vbeta and 13 Jbeta primers. Here immunoSEQ multiplex PCR was the method, and the copy in TCRdb shows in-frame clones only, minus some. The sample yields about 21,000 clones, over 65% seen once. This CDR3 comprises 17 residues. Germline values: CDR1 SGHAT, CDR2 FQNNGV. As for this clone: Its antigen remains unidentified.

Sequencing input: PBMCs. The sequence came from a man aged 55 to 69 in good health and CMV-seronegative. This chain joins TRBV11-2 and TRBJ2-5; 7 bases map to TRBD1. The DNA matches TRBJ2-7 better at its end, which makes the J call doubtful. CDR3 in DNA: TGTGCCAGCAGCTCTCTCCTAAGGGGGCGAACGGGCTACGAGCAGTACTTC. Translating it yields CASSSLLRGRTGYEQYF.